Shown below are 5 T cell receptor beta chains from a single sample sequenced in a study of blood T cell repertoires in COVID-19. Produced via immunoSEQ multiplex PCR; TCRdb's table is partial and in-frame only. The data contain 360,000 or so clones, roughly 89% of them singletons. The sample consisted of PBMCs or T cells enriched from blood (not recorded which). All receptors derive from a woman in her 30s who had recovered from COVID-19.

This clone was picked up one time. This chain connects TRBV13 to TRBJ2-5; tentatively, D is TRBD2 (6 bases). The CDR3 consists of 15 residues. V lost 1 base and J lost 5, with 14 bases in between. Germline loops: CDR1 PRHDT, CDR2 FYEKMQ (reference sequence). The CDR3: CASSLVAAVGETQYF. Written as DNA, the CDR3 is TGTGCCAGCAGCTTAGTAGCGGCTGTGGGTGAGACCCAGTACTTC.

Here the CDR3 reads CASTRRGPDTQYF. In nucleotides, the CDR3 is TGTGCCAGCACCAGGCGGGGGCCAGATACGCAGTATTTT. The rearrangement joins TRBV6-5 to TRBJ2-3; tentatively, D is TRBD2 (7 bases). The germline gives CDR1 MNHEY, CDR2 SVGAGI. This CDR3 is built from 13 residues. The V end was cut by 7 bases, the J end by 4 bases, with 12 bases between.

The genes are TRBV3-1 (or the pseudogene TRBV3-2) and TRBJ2-7; weak D call: TRBD2 (5 bases). Germline V gene sequence: CDR1 LGHDT, CDR2 YNNKEL (reference sequence). V dropped 3 bases and J dropped 5 bases, with 14 bases sitting between them. The CDR3 sequence is 14 residues long. CDR3 region: CASSQREMIDEQYF. CDR3 nucleotides: TGTGCCAGCAGCCAGAGGGAAATGATCGACGAGCAGTACTTC.

The chain is built from TRBV10-3 and TRBJ2-7, with TRBD1 identical over 9 bases. Germline V CDR1 and CDR2: ENHRY, SYGVKD. The CDR3 runs to 17 residues. The ends lost 1 base at V and 3 bases at J; junction bases unmatched: 10. The CDR3 region is CAISELWDRDLSYEQYF. DNA for the CDR3: TGTGCCATCAGTGAGTTATGGGACAGGGATCTTAGCTACGAGCAGTACTTC.

The J gene is TRBJ1-2, the V gene TRBV12-5; D gene unclear. The ends were cut back, 0 bases at V and 3 bases at J, with 14 bases in the middle. The CDR3 contains 16 residues. CDR1 is LGHNT, CDR2 FRNRAP, per germline. In DNA, the CDR3 is TGTGCTAGTGGTTTGGTACTTCGAGGGCGGGACTATGGCTACACCTTC. Translating gives CASGLVLRGRDYGYTF.